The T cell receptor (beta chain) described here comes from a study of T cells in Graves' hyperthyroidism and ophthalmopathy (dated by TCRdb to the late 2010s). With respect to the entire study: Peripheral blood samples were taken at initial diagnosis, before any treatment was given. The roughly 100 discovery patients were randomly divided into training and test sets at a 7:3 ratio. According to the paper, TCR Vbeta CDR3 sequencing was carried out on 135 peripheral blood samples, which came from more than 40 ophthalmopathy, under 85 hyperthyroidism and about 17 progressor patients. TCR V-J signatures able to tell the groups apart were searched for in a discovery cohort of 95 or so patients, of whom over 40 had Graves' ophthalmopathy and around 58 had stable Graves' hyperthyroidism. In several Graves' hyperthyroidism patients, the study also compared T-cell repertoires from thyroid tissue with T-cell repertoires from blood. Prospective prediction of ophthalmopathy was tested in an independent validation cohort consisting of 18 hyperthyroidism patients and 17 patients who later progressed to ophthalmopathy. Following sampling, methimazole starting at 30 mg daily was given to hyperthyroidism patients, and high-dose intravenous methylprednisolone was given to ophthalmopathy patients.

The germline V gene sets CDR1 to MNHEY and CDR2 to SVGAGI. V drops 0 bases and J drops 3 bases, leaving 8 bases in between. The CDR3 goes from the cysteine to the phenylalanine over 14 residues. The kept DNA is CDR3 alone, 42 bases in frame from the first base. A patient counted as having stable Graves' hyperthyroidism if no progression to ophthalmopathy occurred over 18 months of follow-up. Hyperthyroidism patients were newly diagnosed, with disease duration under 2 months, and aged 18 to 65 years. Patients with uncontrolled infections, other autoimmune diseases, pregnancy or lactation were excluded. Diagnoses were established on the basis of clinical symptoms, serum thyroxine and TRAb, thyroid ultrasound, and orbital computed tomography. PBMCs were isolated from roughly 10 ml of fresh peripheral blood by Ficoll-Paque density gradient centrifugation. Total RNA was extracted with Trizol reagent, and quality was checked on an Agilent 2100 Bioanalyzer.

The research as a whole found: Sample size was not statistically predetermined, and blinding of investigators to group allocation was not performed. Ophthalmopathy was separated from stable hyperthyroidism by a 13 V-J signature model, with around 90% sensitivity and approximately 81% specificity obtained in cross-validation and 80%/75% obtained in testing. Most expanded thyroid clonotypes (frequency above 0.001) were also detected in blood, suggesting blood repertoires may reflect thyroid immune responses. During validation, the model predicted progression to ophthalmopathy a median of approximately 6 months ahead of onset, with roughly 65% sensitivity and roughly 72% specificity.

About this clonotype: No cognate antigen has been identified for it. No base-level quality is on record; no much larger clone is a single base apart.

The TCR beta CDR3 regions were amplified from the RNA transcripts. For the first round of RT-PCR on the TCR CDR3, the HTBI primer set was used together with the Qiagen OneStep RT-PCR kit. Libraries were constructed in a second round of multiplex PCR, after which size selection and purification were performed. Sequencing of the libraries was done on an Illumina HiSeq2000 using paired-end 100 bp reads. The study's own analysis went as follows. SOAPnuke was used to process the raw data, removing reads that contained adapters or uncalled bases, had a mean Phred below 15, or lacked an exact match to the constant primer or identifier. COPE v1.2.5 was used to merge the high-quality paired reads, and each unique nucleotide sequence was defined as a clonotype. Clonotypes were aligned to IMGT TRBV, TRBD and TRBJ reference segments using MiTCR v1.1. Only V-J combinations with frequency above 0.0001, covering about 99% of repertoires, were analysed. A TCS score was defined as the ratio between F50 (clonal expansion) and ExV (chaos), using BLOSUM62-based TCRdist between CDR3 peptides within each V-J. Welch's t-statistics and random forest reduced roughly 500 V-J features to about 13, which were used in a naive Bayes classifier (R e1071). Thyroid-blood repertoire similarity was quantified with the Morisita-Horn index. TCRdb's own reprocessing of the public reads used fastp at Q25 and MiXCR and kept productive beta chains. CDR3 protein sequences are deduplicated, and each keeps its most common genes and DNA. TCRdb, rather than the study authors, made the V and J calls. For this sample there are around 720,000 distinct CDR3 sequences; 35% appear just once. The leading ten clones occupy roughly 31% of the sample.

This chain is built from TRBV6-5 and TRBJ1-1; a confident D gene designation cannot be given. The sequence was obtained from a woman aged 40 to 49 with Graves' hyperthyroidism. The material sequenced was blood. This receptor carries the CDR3 CASSYSWYHTEAFF. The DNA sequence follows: TGTGCCAGCAGTTACTCGTGGTACCACACTGAAGCTTTCTTT.